This T cell receptor (beta chain) was captured in a study of post-analysis software for immune sequencing data. The library was made from cDNA and included unique molecular identifiers. TCRdb reprocessed the PCR reads with MiXCR, giving one entry per CDR3 protein. This table holds hundreds of thousands of distinct CDR3 sequences, 53% found once. Trimming took 6 bases from V and 4 from J; bases not matched to a gene: 6. Looked up from germline, CDR1 is ENHRY and CDR2 is SYGVKD. CDR3 length equals 14 residues. Study-wide results and caveats: Among multiple sclerosis patients, normalized Chao1 diversity was significantly below that of controls. Roughly 5 TRBV segments occurring more often in patients than controls included TRBV5-6, TRBV5-1 and TRBV20-1.

This clonotype was seen a few times. Its matching antigen is unknown. The sample consisted of blood. This TCR came from a girl under 18 with multiple sclerosis. The rearrangement links TRBV10-3 to TRBJ2-5, with 9 bases aligning to TRBD2. In DNA form, the CDR3 reads TGTGCCATCAGCCGGACTAGCGTCGGAGAGACCCAGTACTTC. Its protein product is CAISRTSVGETQYF.